Presented here are 28 T cell receptor beta chains from one specimen sequenced in a study of blood T cell repertoires in COVID-19. The protocol was immunoSEQ multiplex PCR, while the TCRdb copy is restricted to in-frame clones and leaves out a portion. The repertoire holds some 35,000 clones, with around 82% as singletons. Specimen: peripheral blood. The receptor source for this set is a man between 65 and 79 years old with acute or convalescent COVID-19.

In this sample, this clone turned up once. The V call is TRBV9, the J call TRBJ1-6; D is possibly TRBD1 (5 bases). CDR3 length equals 13 residues. Germline lookup yields CDR1 SGDLS and CDR2 YYNGEE. The V end was cut by 3 bases, the J end by 8 bases, with 9 bases between. CDR3 loop: CASSAIGDSPLHF. CDR3 coding DNA: TGTGCCAGCAGCGCTATAGGGGATTCACCCCTCCACTTT.

V and J are TRBV4-3 and TRBJ2-1; TRBD2 matches 8 bases. The trim removed 1 base at V and 4 bases at J, leaving 6 bases unmatched. Germline-derived CDR1 and CDR2 are LGHNA and YSLEER. This CDR3 has 16 amino acids. The CDR3 reads CASSQGPSGGYNEQFF. For the CDR3, the DNA is TGCGCCAGCAGCCAAGGACCAAGCGGGGGATACAATGAGCAGTTCTTC.

The CDR3 DNA is TGTGCCAGCAGCGTAACGCCAGGGACCTACGAGCAGTACTTC. Protein: CASSVTPGTYEQYF. This chain connects TRBV9 to TRBJ2-7; D possibly corresponds to TRBD1 (5 bases). The CDR3 runs 14 residues. V was shortened by 1 base and J by 2 bases, with 10 bases between the two germline ends. Germline CDR1 reads SGDLS; CDR2 reads YYNGEE.

This clone appeared once. V and J are TRBV30 and TRBJ1-2; D call uncertain. Germline-derived CDR1 and CDR2 are GTSNPN and SVGIG (reference sequence). V was trimmed by 3 bases and J by 4 bases, leaving 18 bases between them. The CDR3 runs to 15 residues. The CDR3 loop is CAWSEKTIIRYGYTF. CDR3 DNA: TGTGCCTGGAGCGAAAAGACTATAATACGCTATGGCTACACCTTC.

This clone was picked up a small number of times. The chain couples TRBV10-3 to TRBJ1-5; 8 bases agree with TRBD1. With V trimmed by 6 bases and J by 6 bases, 7 bases remained unmatched. Germline CDR1 ENHRY, CDR2 SYGVKD. This CDR3 has 14 amino acids. CDR3 region: CAISLQGVGQPQHF. The CDR3 DNA is TGTGCCATCAGCCTACAGGGGGTGGGTCAGCCCCAGCATTTT.

This clone turned up a few times. The CDR3 DNA sequence: TGTGCCTGGAGGTCCAAAATGAGCACTGAAGCTTTCTTT. Translating it yields CAWRSKMSTEAFF. The chain has TRBV30 and TRBJ1-1, with D hard to call. Trimming stripped 3 bases from V and 4 bases from J, with 12 bases between. Germline V gene data show CDR1 as GTSNPN and CDR2 as SVGIG (reference sequence). There are 13 residues in the CDR3.

The J gene is TRBJ2-2, the V gene TRBV24-1; TRBD2 matches at 10 bases. Trimming at V came to 4 bases and at J to 6 bases, leaving 7 bases not matched to a gene. This CDR3 has 16 amino acids. CDR1 is KGHDR and CDR2 is SFDVKD in the germline V gene. This CDR3 is CATSDFSGRLAGELFF. The CDR3 nucleotides are TGTGCCACCAGTGACTTTAGCGGGAGGTTGGCCGGGGAGCTGTTTTTT.

The gene calls are TRBV2 and TRBJ2-2; possibly TRBD2 for D (5 bases). This CDR3 is 16 amino acids long. The germline gives CDR1 SNHLY, CDR2 FYNNEI. The ends were cut back, 2 bases at V and 0 bases at J, with 10 bases in the middle. The CDR3 DNA follows: TGTGCCAGCAGTGAAAGGCGGGCACCGAACACCGGGGAGCTGTTTTTT. Its translation: CASSERRAPNTGELFF.

The rearrangement uses TRBV27 and TRBJ2-1; perhaps TRBD2 as D (5 bases). The V gene's germline CDR1 is MNHEY and CDR2 SMNVEV (reference sequence). The CDR3 contains 15 residues. Trimming cost V 6 bases and J 5 bases, with 17 bases left between them. Written as DNA, the CDR3 is TGTGCCAGCAGCCAAGGTCGAACTAGGAACAATGAGCAGTTCTTC. Amino acid sequence: CASSQGRTRNNEQFF.

V and J are TRBV4-1 and TRBJ1-1, with D maybe TRBD1 (6 bases). V lost 4 bases, J lost 2 bases, and 23 bases lay in between. This CDR3 is 18 amino acids long. Germline V gives CDR1 MGHRA, CDR2 YSYEKL. CDR3 sequence: CASSLRGGGFADNTEAFF. The CDR3 DNA reads as TGCGCCAGCAGCCTAAGAGGGGGGGGGTTTGCAGATAACACTGAAGCTTTCTTT.

V usage is TRBV5-4 and J usage is TRBJ1-4, with 8 positions matching TRBD1. The CDR3 consists of 15 residues. V dropped 4 bases and J dropped 3; count of bases not matched to a gene: 5. Germline V CDR1 and CDR2: SGHNT, YYREEE (reference sequence). The CDR3, as DNA: TGTGCCAGCAGCGGGTCGACAGGGGCTAATGAAAAACTGTTTTTT. Translating gives CASSGSTGANEKLFF. Based on the CDR3 plus reference TRBV5-4 and TRBJ1-4, the full variable domain is ETGVTQSPTHLIKTRGQQVTLRCSSQSGHNTVSWYQQALGQGPQFIFQYYREEENGRGNFPPRFSGLQFPNYSSELNVNALELDDSALYLCASSGSTGANEKLFFGSGTQLSVL.

This clone was found once. The rearrangement uses TRBV4-1 and TRBJ2-6, with 11 bases aligning to TRBD1. The length of the CDR3 is 16 residues. The trim removed 7 bases at V and 3 bases at J, leaving 5 bases unmatched. Germline V gives CDR1 MGHRA, CDR2 YSYEKL. The CDR3 nucleotides are TGCGCCAGCATGGACAGGGGGCGCTTTGGGGCCAACGTCCTGACTTTC. Amino acids: CASMDRGRFGANVLTF.

The V and J genes are TRBV9 and TRBJ2-7; D uncertain. The CDR3 is made up of 15 amino acids. V was shortened by 0 bases and J by 3 bases, with 13 bases between the two germline ends. Germline CDR1 reads SGDLS; CDR2 reads YYNGEE. CDR3 loop: CASSVGSGSIYEQYF. For the CDR3, the DNA is TGTGCCAGCAGCGTAGGTTCAGGATCAATCTACGAGCAGTACTTC.

The chain combines TRBV27 with TRBJ2-2; 7 nucleotides line up with TRBD1. The CDR3 runs 17 residues. The germline gives CDR1 MNHEY, CDR2 SMNVEV (reference sequence). Trimming at V came to 5 bases and at J to 1 base, leaving 10 bases not matched to a gene. The CDR3 loop reads CASSLRTGLLNTGELFF. DNA of the CDR3: TGTGCCAGCAGTCTCAGGACAGGCCTTTTGAACACCGGGGAGCTGTTTTTT.

The V call is TRBV4-3, the J call TRBJ1-2; D uncertain. This CDR3 is built from 13 residues. The germline V gene encodes CDR1 LGHNA and CDR2 YSLEER. Trimming removed 0 bases at V and 4 bases at J, with 6 bases between. For the CDR3, the DNA is TGCGCCAGCAGCCAAGATAATCGCTATGGCTACACCTTC. It is translated as CASSQDNRYGYTF.

The CDR3 protein is CASSQDGRVIYGYTF. The CDR3 DNA reads TGCGCCAGCAGCCAAGATGGCAGGGTCATCTATGGCTACACCTTC. The V gene is TRBV4-1, the J gene TRBJ1-2, with D maybe TRBD1 (5 bases). With 0 bases removed from V and 4 bases from J, the gap between germline ends came to 12 bases. This CDR3 has 15 amino acids. Germline V gene data show CDR1 as MGHRA and CDR2 as YSYEKL.

The chain recombines TRBV4-3 with TRBJ2-2; D gene unclear. The CDR3 extends over 13 amino acids. In germline, CDR1 is LGHNA, CDR2 YSLEER. Between the trimmed V and J ends, which lost 1 base and 5 bases, there was a span of 5 bases. CDR3 loop: CASSQVRTGELFF. As DNA, the CDR3 is TGCGCCAGCAGCCAAGTCCGTACCGGGGAGCTGTTTTTT.

Only a few counts were recorded for this clone. The V gene is TRBV4-1, the J gene TRBJ2-7; D is unresolved. The CDR3 totals 12 residues. Germline V CDR1 and CDR2: MGHRA, YSYEKL. V lost 1 base and J 3 bases, leaving 4 bases between the germline ends. CDR3 DNA: TGCGCCAGCAGCCAAGCCGGCTACGAGCAGTACTTC. Translating it yields CASSQAGYEQYF.

The chain combines TRBV18 with TRBJ1-5; D is unresolved. This CDR3 is 16 amino acids long. Trimming removed 2 bases at V and 6 bases at J, with 17 bases between. The germline gives CDR1 KGHSH, CDR2 LQKENI. CDR3 bases: TGTGCCAGCTCACCAAGCGGAAGTATGGTGGGTCAGCCCCAGCATTTT. It specifies CASSPSGSMVGQPQHF. Full variable domain (remainder filled in from reference TRBV18 and TRBJ1-5): NAGVMQNPRHLVRRRGQEARLRCSPMKGHSHVYWYRQLPEEGLKFMVYLQKENIIDESGMPKERFSAEFPKEGPSILRIQQVVRGDSAAYFCASSPSGSMVGQPQHFGDGTRLSIL.

This clone was seen just once. This sequence joins TRBV3-1 (or the pseudogene TRBV3-2) and TRBJ1-5; D not certain. The CDR3 consists of 15 residues. V lost 3 bases to trimming and J lost 3 bases, with 12 bases between them. The germline gives CDR1 LGHDT, CDR2 YNNKEL (reference sequence). Here the CDR3 DNA reads TGTGCCAGCAGCCAGAGAACAGATTCCAATCAGCCCCAGCATTTT. It yields the protein CASSQRTDSNQPQHF.

There are a few counts of this clone. The gene calls are TRBV4-1 and TRBJ1-2; weak D call: TRBD1 (5 bases). CDR3 length: 13 amino acids. CDR1 and CDR2 (germline): MGHRA, YSYEKL. The V and J ends lost 0 bases and 7 bases respectively, with 9 bases between them. This CDR3 is CASSQEGASGYTF. The CDR3 DNA sequence: TGCGCCAGCAGCCAAGAAGGGGCTTCTGGCTACACCTTC.

The V call is TRBV12-3 or TRBV12-4, the J call TRBJ2-5; tentatively, D is TRBD2 (6 bases). This CDR3 comprises 12 residues. V was cut by 3 bases and J by 5 bases, with 7 bases left in between. In DNA, the CDR3 is TGTGCCAGCAGTTTTGGGGGGGAGACCCAGTACTTC. Translated: CASSFGGETQYF.

The CDR3 nucleotides are TGTGCCAGCAGCGTAGATGGGGAGATCTCTGGAAACACCATATATTTT. It specifies CASSVDGEISGNTIYF. The chain combines TRBV9 with TRBJ1-3, with D unresolved. The CDR3 loop spans 16 amino acids. CDR1 and CDR2 from the germline V gene are SGDLS and YYNGEE. The germline V and J ends were trimmed by 0 bases and 0 bases, with 10 bases remaining between them.

The chain joins TRBV5-1 to TRBJ2-2, with TRBD1 matching 8 bases. The CDR3 runs 16 residues. Germline CDR1 SGHRS, CDR2 YFSETQ. Trimming removed 0 bases from V and 4 bases from J; junction bases left unmatched: 5. The CDR3 nucleotides are TGCGCCAGCAGCTTGGACCCAGGGGGCCTCACCGGGGAGCTGTTTTTT. Amino acids: CASSLDPGGLTGELFF.

The genes are TRBV5-6 and TRBJ2-5; 11 nucleotides agree with TRBD2. Germline V gene lookup returns CDR1 SGHDT and CDR2 YYEEEE. The CDR3 contains 16 residues. The trim removed 4 bases at V and 3 bases at J, leaving 8 bases unmatched. In DNA, the CDR3 is TGTGCCAGCAGCGTTAGGGGACTAGCGGACAAAGAGACCCAGTACTTC. It codes for CASSVRGLADKETQYF. Filled out from reference TRBV5-6 and TRBJ2-5, the complete variable domain reads DAGVTQSPTHLIKTRGQQVTLRCSPKSGHDTVSWYQQALGQGPQFIFQYYEEEERQRGNFPDRFSGHQFPNYSSELNVNALLLGDSALYLCASSVRGLADKETQYFGPGTRLLVL.

The rearrangement joins TRBV24-1 to TRBJ1-4; TRBD1 matches at 12 bases. Per the germline V gene, CDR1 is KGHDR and CDR2 is SFDVKD. The CDR3 is 15 residues long. V lost 3 bases and J lost 7; bases outside the gene matches: 2. CDR3 in amino acids: CATSDGTGGFEKLFF. The DNA of the CDR3 is TGTGCCACCAGTGATGGGACAGGGGGCTTTGAAAAACTGTTTTTT.

V usage is TRBV20-1 and J usage is TRBJ2-5; D not certain. Trimming removed 7 bases at V and 1 base at J, with 7 bases between. The CDR3 has 11 residues. In germline, CDR1 is DFQATT, CDR2 SNEGSKA (reference sequence). DNA of the CDR3: TGCAGTGGAGGTACCCAAGAGACCCAGTACTTC. Amino acids: CSGGTQETQYF.

This chain connects TRBV4-1 to TRBJ1-1; D gene ambiguous. Trimming took off 5 bases at V and 4 bases at J, with 17 bases between the two ends. The V gene's germline CDR1 is MGHRA and CDR2 YSYEKL. The CDR3 is 15 residues long. The CDR3, as DNA: TGCGCCAGCAGCAAGGATCTAAGAGCGCCCACTGAAGCTTTCTTT. This sequence encodes CASSKDLRAPTEAFF.